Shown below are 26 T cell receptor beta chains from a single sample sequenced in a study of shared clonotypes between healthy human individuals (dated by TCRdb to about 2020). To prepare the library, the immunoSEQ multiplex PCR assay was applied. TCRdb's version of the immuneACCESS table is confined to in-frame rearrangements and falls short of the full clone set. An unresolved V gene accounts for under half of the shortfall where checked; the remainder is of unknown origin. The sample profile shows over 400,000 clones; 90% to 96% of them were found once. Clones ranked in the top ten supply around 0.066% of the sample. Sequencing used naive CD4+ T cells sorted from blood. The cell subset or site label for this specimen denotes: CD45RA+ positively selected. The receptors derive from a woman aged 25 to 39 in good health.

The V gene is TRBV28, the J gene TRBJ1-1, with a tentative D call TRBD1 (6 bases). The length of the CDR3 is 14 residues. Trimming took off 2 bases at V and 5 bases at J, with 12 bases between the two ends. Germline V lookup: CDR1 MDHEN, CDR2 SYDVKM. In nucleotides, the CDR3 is TGTGCCAGCAGTTTAGACAGGAGGAGGACTGAAGCTTTCTTT. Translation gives CASSLDRRRTEAFF.

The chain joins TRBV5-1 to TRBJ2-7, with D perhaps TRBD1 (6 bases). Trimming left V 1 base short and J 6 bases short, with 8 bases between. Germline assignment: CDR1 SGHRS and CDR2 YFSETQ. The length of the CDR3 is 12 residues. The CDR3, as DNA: TGCGCCAGCAGCTTGCGAGGGGGCGAGCAGTACTTC. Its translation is CASSLRGGEQYF.

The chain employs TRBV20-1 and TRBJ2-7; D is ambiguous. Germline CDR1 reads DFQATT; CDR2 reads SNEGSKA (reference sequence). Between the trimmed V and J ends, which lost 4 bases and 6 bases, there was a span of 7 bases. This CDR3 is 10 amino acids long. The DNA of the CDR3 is TGCAGTGCTACCCTGGGCGAGCAGTACTTC. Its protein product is CSATLGEQYF.

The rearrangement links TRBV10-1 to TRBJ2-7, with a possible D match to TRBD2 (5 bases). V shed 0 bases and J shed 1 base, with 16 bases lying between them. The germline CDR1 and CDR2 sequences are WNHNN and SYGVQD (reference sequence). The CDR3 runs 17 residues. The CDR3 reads CASSESQGLGNSYEQYF. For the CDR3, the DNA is TGCGCCAGCAGTGAGTCCCAAGGGCTCGGGAATTCCTACGAGCAGTACTTC.

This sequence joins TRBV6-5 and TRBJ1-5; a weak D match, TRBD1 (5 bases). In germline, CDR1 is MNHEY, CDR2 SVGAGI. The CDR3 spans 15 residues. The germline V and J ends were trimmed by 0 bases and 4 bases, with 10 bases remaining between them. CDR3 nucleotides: TGTGCCAGCAGTTACTCGAGGACATCAAATCAGCCCCAGCATTTT. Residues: CASSYSRTSNQPQHF.

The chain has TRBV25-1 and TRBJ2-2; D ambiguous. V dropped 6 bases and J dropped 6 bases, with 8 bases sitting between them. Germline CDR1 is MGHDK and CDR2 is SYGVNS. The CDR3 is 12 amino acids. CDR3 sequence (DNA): TGTGCCAGCAGGTTTTACGCCGGGGAGCTGTTTTTT. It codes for CASRFYAGELFF.

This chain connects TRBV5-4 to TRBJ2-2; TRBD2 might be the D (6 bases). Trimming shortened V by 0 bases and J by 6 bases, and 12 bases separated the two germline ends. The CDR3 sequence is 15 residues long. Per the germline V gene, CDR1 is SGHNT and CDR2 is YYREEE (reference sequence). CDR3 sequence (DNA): TGTGCCAGCAGCTTGGTCGGGAGAATTGCCGGGGAGCTGTTTTTT. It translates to CASSLVGRIAGELFF.

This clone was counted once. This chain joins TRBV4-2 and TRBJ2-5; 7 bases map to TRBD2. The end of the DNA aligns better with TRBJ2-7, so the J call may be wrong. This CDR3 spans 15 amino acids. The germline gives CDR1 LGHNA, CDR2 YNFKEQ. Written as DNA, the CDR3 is TGTGCCAGCAGCCAAGGAGGGGACTACTCCTACGAGCAGTACTTC. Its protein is CASSQGGDYSYEQYF.

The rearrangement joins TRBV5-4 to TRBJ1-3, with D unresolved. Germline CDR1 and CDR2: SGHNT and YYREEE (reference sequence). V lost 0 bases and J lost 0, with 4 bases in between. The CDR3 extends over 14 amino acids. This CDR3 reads CASSLDNSGNTIYF. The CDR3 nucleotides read TGTGCCAGCAGCTTGGACAACTCTGGAAACACCATATATTTT.

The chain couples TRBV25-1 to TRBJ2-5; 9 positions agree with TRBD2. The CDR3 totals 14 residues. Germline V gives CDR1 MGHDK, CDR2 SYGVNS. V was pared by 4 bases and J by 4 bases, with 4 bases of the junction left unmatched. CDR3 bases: TGTGCCAGCAGTGCCCTAGCGGGATTAGAGACCCAGTACTTC. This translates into CASSALAGLETQYF.

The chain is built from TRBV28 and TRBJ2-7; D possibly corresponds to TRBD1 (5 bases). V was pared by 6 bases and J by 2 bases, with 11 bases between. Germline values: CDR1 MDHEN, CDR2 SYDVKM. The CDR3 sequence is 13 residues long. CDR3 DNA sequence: TGTGCCAGCAGCCCAACAGGTCCCTACGAGCAGTACTTC. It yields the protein CASSPTGPYEQYF.

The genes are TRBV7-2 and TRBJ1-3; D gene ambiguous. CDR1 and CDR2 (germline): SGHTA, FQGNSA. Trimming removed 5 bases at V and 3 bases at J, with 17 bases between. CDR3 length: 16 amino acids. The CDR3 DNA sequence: TGTGCCAGCAGCCTGAGAGGCGGATCTCTTGGAAACACCATATATTTT. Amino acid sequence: CASSLRGGSLGNTIYF.

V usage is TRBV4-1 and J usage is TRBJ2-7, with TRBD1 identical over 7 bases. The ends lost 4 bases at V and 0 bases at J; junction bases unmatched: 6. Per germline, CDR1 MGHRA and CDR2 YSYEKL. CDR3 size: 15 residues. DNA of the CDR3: TGCGCCAGCAGCCTCGGACAGGCCAGCTCCTACGAGCAGTACTTC. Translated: CASSLGQASSYEQYF.

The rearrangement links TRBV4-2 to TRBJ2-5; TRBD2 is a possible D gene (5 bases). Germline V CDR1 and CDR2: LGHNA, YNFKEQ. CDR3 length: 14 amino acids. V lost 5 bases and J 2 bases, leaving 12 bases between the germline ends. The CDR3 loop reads CASSRPGYQETQYF. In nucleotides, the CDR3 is TGTGCCAGCAGCAGGCCGGGGTATCAAGAGACCCAGTACTTC.

The CDR3 here is CASAAAAHEKLFF. CDR3 DNA sequence: TGTGCCAGCGCTGCGGCGGCTCATGAAAAACTGTTTTTT. This chain joins TRBV28 and TRBJ1-4; D not certain. The CDR3 is made up of 13 amino acids. Germline loops: CDR1 MDHEN, CDR2 SYDVKM. The ends were cut back, 8 bases at V and 6 bases at J, with 13 bases in the middle.

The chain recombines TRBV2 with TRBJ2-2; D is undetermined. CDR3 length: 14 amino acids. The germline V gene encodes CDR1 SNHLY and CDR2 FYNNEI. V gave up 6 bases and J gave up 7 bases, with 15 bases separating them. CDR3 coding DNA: TGTGCCAGCAGAGGCGTTGACTTGGTCGGGGAGCTGTTTTTT. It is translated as CASRGVDLVGELFF.

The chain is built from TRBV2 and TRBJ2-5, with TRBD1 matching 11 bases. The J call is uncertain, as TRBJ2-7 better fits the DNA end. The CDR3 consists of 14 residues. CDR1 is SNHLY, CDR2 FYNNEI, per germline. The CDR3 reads CASSSGTGGYEQYF. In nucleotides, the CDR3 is TGTGCCAGCAGCTCCGGGACAGGGGGCTACGAGCAGTACTTC.

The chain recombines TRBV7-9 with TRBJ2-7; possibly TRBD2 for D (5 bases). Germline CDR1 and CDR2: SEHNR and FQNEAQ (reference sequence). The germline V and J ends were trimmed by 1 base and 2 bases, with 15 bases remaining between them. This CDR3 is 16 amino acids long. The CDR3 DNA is TGTGCCAGCAGCTTAGGGAGGAACAGTCGGACCTACGAGCAGTACTTC. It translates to CASSLGRNSRTYEQYF.

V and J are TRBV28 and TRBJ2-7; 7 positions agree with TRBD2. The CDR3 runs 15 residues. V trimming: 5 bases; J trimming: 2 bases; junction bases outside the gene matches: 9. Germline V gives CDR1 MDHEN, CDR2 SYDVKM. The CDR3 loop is CASSTPSGATYEQYF. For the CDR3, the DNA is TGTGCCAGCAGTACCCCTAGCGGCGCGACCTACGAGCAGTACTTC.

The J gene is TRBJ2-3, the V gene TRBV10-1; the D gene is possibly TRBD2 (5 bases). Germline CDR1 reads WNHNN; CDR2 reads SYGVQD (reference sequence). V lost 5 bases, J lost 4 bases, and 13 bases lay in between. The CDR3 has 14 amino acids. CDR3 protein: CASSNTQRADTQYF. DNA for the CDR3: TGCGCCAGCAGTAACACGCAGAGGGCAGATACGCAGTATTTT.

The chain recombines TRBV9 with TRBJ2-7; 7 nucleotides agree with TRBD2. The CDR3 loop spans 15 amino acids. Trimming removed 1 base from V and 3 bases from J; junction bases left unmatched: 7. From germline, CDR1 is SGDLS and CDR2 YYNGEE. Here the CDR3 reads CASSVSGDAIYEQYF. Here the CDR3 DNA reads TGTGCCAGCAGCGTAAGCGGGGACGCAATCTACGAGCAGTACTTC.

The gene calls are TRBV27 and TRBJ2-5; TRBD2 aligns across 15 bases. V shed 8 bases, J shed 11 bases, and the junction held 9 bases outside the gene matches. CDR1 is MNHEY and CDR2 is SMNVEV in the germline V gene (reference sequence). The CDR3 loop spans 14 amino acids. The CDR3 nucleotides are TGTGCCAGCGGACTAGCGGGAGGGCCACGGGAGCAGTACTTC. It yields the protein CASGLAGGPREQYF.

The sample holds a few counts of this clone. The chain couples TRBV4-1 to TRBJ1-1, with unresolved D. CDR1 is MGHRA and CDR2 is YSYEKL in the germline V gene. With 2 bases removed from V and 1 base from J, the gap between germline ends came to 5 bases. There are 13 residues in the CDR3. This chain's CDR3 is CASSQRGNTEAFF. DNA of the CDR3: TGCGCCAGCAGCCAACGGGGGAACACTGAAGCTTTCTTT.

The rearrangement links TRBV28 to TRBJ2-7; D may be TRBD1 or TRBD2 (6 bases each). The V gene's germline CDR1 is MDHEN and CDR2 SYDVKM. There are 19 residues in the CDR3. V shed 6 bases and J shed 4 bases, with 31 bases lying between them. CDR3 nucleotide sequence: TGTGCCAGCAGCCCCGGCGGCCGGGGGCATCTCGATGGGAGATACGAGCAGTACTTC. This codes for CASSPGGRGHLDGRYEQYF.

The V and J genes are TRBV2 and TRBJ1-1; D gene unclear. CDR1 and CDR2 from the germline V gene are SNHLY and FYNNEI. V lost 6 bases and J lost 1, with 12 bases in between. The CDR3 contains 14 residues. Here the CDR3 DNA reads TGTGCCAGCAGACCGACGGTAGAGAACACTGAAGCTTTCTTT. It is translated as CASRPTVENTEAFF.

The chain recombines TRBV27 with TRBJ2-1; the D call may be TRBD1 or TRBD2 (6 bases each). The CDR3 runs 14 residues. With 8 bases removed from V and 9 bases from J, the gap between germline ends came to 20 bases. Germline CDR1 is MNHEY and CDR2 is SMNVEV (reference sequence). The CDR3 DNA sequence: TGTGCCAGCCCAATAAGGGACATCGGGGGTGAGCAGTTCTTC. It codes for CASPIRDIGGEQFF.